The sequence of this T cell receptor beta chain was determined in a study of beta chain features in type 1 diabetes. Study-level information: Healthy donors, compared against patients, showed similar age, gender and cell yields.

CDR1 and CDR2 (germline): ENHRY, SYGVKD. CDR3 size: 15 residues. With 3 bases clipped from V and 3 bases from J, the junction kept 4 bases outside the gene matches. This clone was recorded a few times. What it binds is unknown. Notes on the study in general: Fewer insertions but more deletions were seen at VDJ junctions in type 1 diabetes patients. Type 1 diabetes patients had moderately but significantly shorter TCRB CDR3s in all four CD4+ subsets.

The whole isolated RNA underwent reverse transcription, so sequencing captured expressed TCRB transcripts. Sequencing was performed with immunoSEQ multiplex PCR; in TCRdb, only in-frame clones are kept and a portion is missing. The profile shows 810,000 or so clones, roughly a sixth of them singletons. One heparinised draw of blood, averaging around 120 mL, came from each donor. This sequence originates from a woman between 18 and 29 years old in good health. Sequencing was done on a sample of naive CD4+ T cells from blood. The J gene is TRBJ2-7, the V gene TRBV10-3; TRBD2 agrees at 11 bases. The CDR3 DNA is TGTGCCATCAGTGAAGTTGGGACTAGCGGCTACGAGCAGTACTTC. This sequence encodes CAISEVGTSGYEQYF.